The rows below give T cell receptor beta chains drawn from one sample of a study of T cell responses to AZD1222 COVID-19 vaccine. The table came from immunoSEQ multiplex PCR; TCRdb's copy has only in-frame clones and leaves some out. The table shows approximately 100,000 clones, with 91% occurring only once. This material consisted of peripheral blood, taken on day 0 of AZD1222 vaccination. The receptors were sampled from an adult in good health. CDR3s include the opening cysteine and the closing phenylalanine or tryptophan.

J: TRBJ1-2
V: TRBV28
CDR3: CASSLVNYGYTF

J: TRBJ2-2
V: TRBV19
CDR3: CASSPGSVTGELFF

J: TRBJ1-1
V: TRBV9
CDR3: CASSPSSGTEAFF

J: TRBJ2-7
V: TRBV6-5
CDR3: CASSYGTDSYEQYF

J: TRBJ1-2
V: TRBV18
CDR3: CASSPDRDYGYTF

J: TRBJ1-1
V: TRBV21-1
CDR3: CASSKRSRNTEAFF

J: TRBJ1-1
V: TRBV3-1/TRBV3-2
CDR3: CASSQDSGIGKNTEAFF

J: TRBJ1-1
V: TRBV27
CDR3: CASSRQGAPLTEAFF

J: TRBJ2-2
V: TRBV9
CDR3: CASSFRLASGELFF

J: TRBJ1-5
V: TRBV12-3/TRBV12-4
CDR3: CASSPRQDQPQHF

J: TRBJ2-1
V: TRBV6-4
CDR3: CASSVRAGVSYNEQFF

J: TRBJ2-6
V: TRBV6-5
CDR3: CASSYGGGAGANVLTF

J: TRBJ1-1
V: TRBV4-2
CDR3: CASRFGRMNTEAFF

J: TRBJ2-3
V: TRBV2
CDR3: CASSFTAYPNPSTDTQYF

J: TRBJ1-1
V: TRBV6-5
CDR3: CASSLGAISKTEAFF

J: TRBJ2-7
V: TRBV18
CDR3: CASSPQSNTPYEQYF

J: TRBJ2-1
V: TRBV21-1
CDR3: CASTNTMDEQFF

J: TRBJ2-2
V: TRBV12-5
CDR3: CASGLGLPMGELFF

J: TRBJ1-5
V: TRBV7-8
CDR3: CASSGPASNQPQHF

J: TRBJ2-7
V: TRBV12-3/TRBV12-4
CDR3: CASSFEGSEQYF

J: TRBJ2-5
V: TRBV5-4
CDR3: CASSLVGRVGETQYF

J: TRBJ2-3
V: TRBV19
CDR3: CASSIGLHTDTQYF

J: TRBJ1-1
V: TRBV27
CDR3: CASAGTGNTEAFF

J: TRBJ1-2
V: TRBV4-3
CDR3: CASSQDAGGNSYGYTF

J: TRBJ2-1
V: TRBV11-1
CDR3: CASSFGVGGSYNEQFF

J: TRBJ1-6
V: TRBV6-2/TRBV6-3
CDR3: CASSYSGTSGPSLHF